The 29 T cell receptor beta chains given below trace back to one sample, sequenced in a study of T cell repertoires in cytomegalovirus infection. TCRdb re-called the reads with MiXCR, one entry per CDR3 protein. The profile shows approximately 990,000 distinct CDR3 sequences, around a third of them singletons. Which antigens these TCRs recognize remains unknown. Sequencing was performed on cultured CD8+ T cells from PBMCs, taken from culture after CMV antigen stimulation. Receptors originate from a human donor in good health (CMV status not recorded). Some clones in this sample may be carry-over from other donors' samples.

This clonotype has a handful of counts. This chain uses TRBV4-1 with TRBJ1-3; D remains ambiguous. V dropped 0 bases and J dropped 1 base, with 16 bases sitting between them. Germline lookup yields CDR1 MGHRA and CDR2 YSYEKL. The CDR3 runs to 18 residues. The CDR3 nucleotides read TGCGCCAGCAGCCAAGATCCGTTCTTTTCAGAATCTGGAAACACCATATATTTT. This codes for CASSQDPFFSESGNTIYF.

This clonotype was observed a single time. The chain couples TRBV3-1 to TRBJ1-1; D is undetermined. CDR3 size: 14 residues. Germline CDR1 is LGHDT and CDR2 is YNNKEL (reference sequence). V was trimmed by 0 bases and J by 0 bases, leaving 5 bases between them. CDR3 sequence: CASSQERLNTEAFF. The CDR3 DNA reads TGTGCCAGCAGCCAAGAAAGACTGAACACTGAAGCTTTCTTT.

The chain joins TRBV6-6 to TRBJ1-1; weak D call: TRBD1 (6 bases). The CDR3 is 18 amino acids. Trimming cost V 0 bases and J 1 base, with 18 bases left between them. Germline CDR1 and CDR2: MNHNY and SVGAGI (reference sequence). CDR3 protein: CASSYSPPLDRENTEAFF. CDR3 DNA: TGTGCCAGCAGTTACTCCCCCCCTCTGGACAGAGAGAACACTGAAGCTTTCTTT.

The sample holds a few counts of this clonotype. The chain employs TRBV7-8 and TRBJ1-1; D is uncertain. In germline, CDR1 is SGHVS, CDR2 FQNEAQ. V was pared by 5 bases and J by 1 base, with 14 bases between. This CDR3 has 15 amino acids. The CDR3 region has the DNA TGTGCCAGCAGCCCCGGCAGGCCGAGGAACACTGAAGCTTTCTTT. This gives the protein CASSPGRPRNTEAFF. Complete variable domain (other parts from reference TRBV7-8 and TRBJ1-1): GAGVSQSPRYKVAKRGQDVALRCDPISGHVSLFWYQQALGQGPEFLTYFQNEAQLDKSGLPSDRFFAERPEGSVSTLKIQRTQQEDSAVYLCASSPGRPRNTEAFFGQGTRLTVV.

This clonotype was found many times. The chain is built from TRBV10-3 and TRBJ2-3, with D perhaps TRBD2 (6 bases). V dropped 6 bases and J dropped 6 bases, with 19 bases sitting between them. Germline-derived CDR1 and CDR2 are ENHRY and SYGVKD. The CDR3 loop spans 15 amino acids. The CDR3 region has the DNA TGTGCCATCAGGCTTGGCGGGGCGTTCTCCGATACGCAGTATTTT. This gives the protein CAIRLGGAFSDTQYF.

The chain couples TRBV2 to TRBJ1-1; D gene uncertain. V was clipped by 4 bases and J by 7 bases, with 7 bases between them. CDR1 and CDR2 (germline): SNHLY, FYNNEI. This CDR3 contains 11 residues. The CDR3 region is CASSGWREAFF. DNA for the CDR3: TGTGCCAGCAGTGGGTGGCGTGAAGCTTTCTTT.

There are a few counts of this clonotype. CDR3 sequence (DNA): TGTGCCAGCAGCTTAGAGAGAGTTGAAGCTTTCTTT. This codes for CASSLERVEAFF. The chain couples TRBV7-9 to TRBJ1-1; D is undetermined. Germline CDR1 reads SEHNR; CDR2 reads FQNEAQ (reference sequence). The CDR3 contains 12 residues. Trimming took 1 base from V and 7 from J, leaving 7 bases between them.

CDR3 nucleotide sequence: TGTGCCAGCAGCTCATCAGCATCAGATAATTACTACGAGCAGTACTTC. Its protein is CASSSSASDNYYEQYF. V and J are TRBV5-4 and TRBJ2-7; D ambiguous. CDR1 is SGHNT, CDR2 YYREEE, per germline (reference sequence). Deletions cut 3 bases from V and 3 bases from J, with 19 bases between. CDR3 length: 16 residues.

This clonotype has just a few counts. The chain uses TRBV2 and TRBJ2-2; D uncertain. Germline CDR1 reads SNHLY; CDR2 reads FYNNEI. The CDR3 runs 15 residues. Trimming took 3 bases from V and 4 from J, leaving 12 bases between them. CDR3 in DNA: TGTGCCAGCAGTGATTGGCACCGTAGCACCGGGGAGCTGTTTTTT. It translates to CASSDWHRSTGELFF.

This chain joins TRBV20-1 and TRBJ2-7; possibly TRBD1 for D (6 bases). The germline V gene encodes CDR1 DFQATT and CDR2 SNEGSKA (reference sequence). V gave up 6 bases and J gave up 4 bases, with 10 bases separating them. The CDR3 runs 11 residues. CDR3 sequence reads: CSATTGYEQYF. CDR3 in DNA: TGCAGTGCGACAACAGGGTACGAGCAGTACTTC.

V is TRBV7-4 and J is TRBJ2-2, with 12 nucleotides matching TRBD2. The ends lost 5 bases at V and 1 base at J; junction bases unmatched: 2. CDR1 SGHVT and CDR2 SQSDAQ come from the germline V gene. This CDR3 comprises 16 residues. CDR3 in amino acids: CASSQTSGGNTGELFF. In nucleotides, the CDR3 is TGTGCCAGCAGCCAGACTAGCGGGGGGAACACCGGGGAGCTGTTTTTT.

V gene TRBV20-1 combines with J gene TRBJ2-4, with 15 bases fitting TRBD2. CDR1 is DFQATT and CDR2 is SNEGSKA in the germline V gene (reference sequence). The trim removed 3 bases at V and 1 base at J, leaving 10 bases unmatched. The CDR3 covers 19 residues. The CDR3 reads CSASLGLAGGPWAKNIQYF. In nucleotides, the CDR3 is TGCAGTGCTAGTCTTGGACTAGCGGGGGGGCCTTGGGCCAAAAACATTCAGTACTTC.

In regard to this clonotype: One end of the junction varies from germline; a read error may be responsible. This chain connects TRBV28 to TRBJ1-5; D not resolved. This CDR3 spans 18 amino acids. The germline CDR1 and CDR2 sequences are MDHEN and SYDVKM. CDR3 sequence reads: CASSSAHTPGTSNQPQHF. The CDR3 nucleotides are TGTGCCAGCAGTTCAGCCCACACCCCGGGAACCAGCAATCAGCCCCAACATTTT.

V is TRBV10-3 and J is TRBJ2-7, with D perhaps TRBD1 (5 bases). V lost 4 bases, J lost 3 bases, and 7 bases lay in between. Per germline, CDR1 ENHRY and CDR2 SYGVKD. There are 12 residues in the CDR3. The CDR3 protein is CAISATGYEQYV. The CDR3 DNA sequence: TGTGCCATCAGTGCAACAGGCTACGAGCAGTACGTC.

V and J are TRBV2 and TRBJ2-7; D perhaps matches TRBD1 (6 bases). The CDR3 loop spans 13 amino acids. Looked up from germline, CDR1 is SNHLY and CDR2 is FYNNEI. The ends were cut back, 1 base at V and 3 bases at J, with 7 bases in the middle. CDR3 region: CASSEGDNYEQYV. In DNA, the CDR3 is TGTGCCAGCAGTGAAGGGGACAACTACGAGCAGTACGTC.

The chain couples TRBV6-2 or TRBV6-3 to TRBJ1-1; D remains ambiguous. The germline V and J ends were trimmed by 2 bases and 0 bases, with 13 bases remaining between them. The CDR3 has 16 amino acids. Germline CDR1 is MNHEY and CDR2 is SVGEGT. The CDR3 coding sequence is TGTGCCAGCAGTTACGATGTGAGGGCCATGAACACTGAAGCTTTCTTT. Amino acid sequence: CASSYDVRAMNTEAFF.

The V and J genes are TRBV19 and TRBJ1-1; no firm D call. The CDR3 totals 15 residues. The germline V gene encodes CDR1 LNHDA and CDR2 SQIVND (reference sequence). The V end was cut by 0 bases, the J end by 1 base, with 9 bases between. The CDR3 loop reads CASSIEGLGNTEAFF. DNA of the CDR3: TGTGCCAGTAGTATAGAAGGTCTTGGGAACACTGAAGCTTTCTTT.

This clonotype has a handful of counts. The V gene is TRBV6-1, the J gene TRBJ2-6; D is unclear. CDR1 MNHNS and CDR2 SASEGT come from the germline V gene. CDR3 length equals 16 residues. V was cut by 1 base and J by 3 bases, with 10 bases left in between. The DNA of the CDR3 is TGTGCCAGCAGTGAAGACAGCCGCTATGGGGCCAACGTCCTGACTTTC. It encodes CASSEDSRYGANVLTF.

The chain carries TRBV7-9 and TRBJ2-5, with D perhaps matching TRBD2 (5 bases). There are 14 residues in the CDR3. V was pared by 2 bases and J by 2 bases, with 9 bases between. Germline V lookup: CDR1 SEHNR, CDR2 FQNEAQ (reference sequence). CDR3 loop: CASSLYGEQETQYF. CDR3 coding DNA: TGTGCCAGCAGCTTATACGGGGAACAAGAGACCCAGTACTTC.

This clonotype has just a few counts. The chain couples TRBV4-1 to TRBJ2-2, with D possibly matching TRBD1 (5 bases). The V and J ends lost 0 bases and 6 bases respectively, with 14 bases between them. CDR3 length: 16 residues. Germline loops: CDR1 MGHRA, CDR2 YSYEKL. CDR3 sequence: CASSQDFPRGAGELFF. In nucleotides, the CDR3 is TGCGCCAGCAGCCAAGATTTCCCTAGGGGCGCCGGGGAGCTGTTTTTT.

The chain carries TRBV18 and TRBJ2-7, with D unclear. The CDR3 contains 13 residues. From germline, CDR1 is KGHSH and CDR2 LQKENI. Trimming shortened V by 2 bases and J by 0 bases, and 5 bases separated the two germline ends. CDR3 sequence reads: CASSPSNSYEQYV. The DNA of the CDR3 is TGTGCCAGCTCACCATCAAACTCCTACGAGCAGTACGTC.

This clonotype was seen a handful of times. The chain uses TRBV12-3 or TRBV12-4 and TRBJ2-5; 10 bases line up with TRBD2. Germline trimming cut 5 bases from V and 2 bases from J; bases unmatched to any gene: 5. The CDR3 is 15 residues long. CDR3 sequence reads: CASSRGLAPQETQYF. DNA for the CDR3: TGTGCCAGCAGTAGGGGACTAGCGCCACAAGAGACCCAGTACTTC.

This clonotype showed up just a few times. The chain combines TRBV7-9 with TRBJ2-4; a possible D gene is TRBD1 (5 bases). V was pared by 5 bases and J by 6 bases, with 17 bases between. Germline CDR1 SEHNR, CDR2 FQNEAQ (reference sequence). CDR3 size: 15 residues. In nucleotides, the CDR3 is TGTGCCAGCAGCCCCTTAAGGGAAAGGGGAAACATTCAGTACTTC. Translated, it gives CASSPLRERGNIQYF.

The chain links TRBV6-6 to TRBJ2-1; 10 bases are shared with TRBD2. The CDR3 totals 16 residues. From germline, CDR1 is MNHNY and CDR2 SVGAGI (reference sequence). Losses at the gene ends were 5 bases for V and 4 bases for J; bases not matched to a gene: 8. CDR3 loop: CASSDLLAGLYNEQFF. The CDR3 DNA sequence: TGTGCCAGCAGTGACTTACTAGCGGGGCTTTACAATGAGCAGTTCTTC.

This clonotype was counted only a few times. This chain joins TRBV6-1 and TRBJ2-2, with D possibly being TRBD2 (6 bases). Per germline, CDR1 MNHNS and CDR2 SASEGT. Trimming took off 5 bases at V and 5 bases at J, with 15 bases between the two ends. There are 15 residues in the CDR3. CDR3 nucleotides: TGTGCCAGCAGTAGAGAACTAGCTACTACCGGGGAGCTGTTTTTT. This translates into CASSRELATTGELFF.

The rearrangement links TRBV6-2 or TRBV6-3 to TRBJ2-7, with D maybe TRBD1 (7 bases). Trimming cost V 3 bases and J 0 bases, with 15 bases left between them. Germline V lookup: CDR1 MNHEY, CDR2 SVGEGT. CDR3 size: 16 residues. CDR3 loop: CASSYAPGDSSYEQYV. The DNA of the CDR3 is TGTGCCAGCAGTTATGCCCCGGGGGACAGCTCCTACGAGCAGTACGTC.

This clonotype was observed at least ten times. The rearrangement uses TRBV7-2 and TRBJ1-1, with D possibly matching TRBD1 (6 bases). This CDR3 has 14 amino acids. From germline, CDR1 is SGHTA and CDR2 FQGNSA. V was pared by 6 bases and J by 0 bases, with 11 bases between. The CDR3 DNA sequence: TGTGCCAGCAGTTTCAGGGGAGTGAACACTGAAGCTTTCTTT. Amino acids: CASSFRGVNTEAFF.

This clonotype has ten or more counts. The V and J genes are TRBV7-6 and TRBJ2-1; TRBD2 is a possible D gene (6 bases). CDR1 is SGHVS and CDR2 is FNYEAQ in the germline V gene. The CDR3 is 12 residues long. The V and J ends lost 5 bases and 10 bases respectively, with 12 bases between them. The CDR3 protein is CASSGGTSEQFF. The CDR3 DNA is TGTGCCAGCAGCGGAGGGACCTCGGAGCAGTTCTTC.

The CDR3 loop reads CASSPGWDEQFF. The CDR3 DNA sequence: TGTGCCAGCAGCCCCGGTTGGGATGAGCAGTTCTTC. The chain couples TRBV6-5 to TRBJ2-1; no clear D. CDR1 and CDR2 from the germline V gene are MNHEY and SVGAGI. This CDR3 comprises 12 residues. V was cut by 6 bases and J by 8 bases, with 11 bases left in between.